This T cell receptor beta chain originates from a study of blood T cell repertoires in COVID-19. Across the study: Some COVID-19 samples were acute and others convalescent; all came from the United States, Italy and Spain.

In the authors' methods: Using reference gene primer amplification, nucleated cell counts were estimated. TCRdb's table, derived via immunoSEQ multiplex PCR, lists solely in-frame clones and lacks some. The V and J calls and clone size are taken from that table; D and trimming were inferred from the DNA. This table holds roughly 43,000 clones, about 85% found once. Looked up from germline, CDR1 is SGHTA and CDR2 is FQGNSA. CDR3 length equals 16 residues. Germline trimming cut 2 bases from V and 1 base from J; bases unmatched to any gene: 5. This sequence originates from a woman aged 80 or over with acute or convalescent COVID-19. Source material: peripheral blood. The rearrangement uses TRBV7-2 and TRBJ2-1; 7 positions match TRBD1. The CDR3, as DNA: TGTGCCAGCAGCTTACAACGGGACAGATCCTACAATGAGCAGTTCTTC. This codes for CASSLQRDRSYNEQFF.